What follows are 15 T cell receptor beta chains derived from one specimen sequenced in a study of blood T cells in healthy people across ages. A second PCR, run for about 7 to 12 cycles, used a sample-barcoded 5' primer plus a J-beta primer mix. TCRdb used MiXCR to reprocess the 5' RACE reads, holding one entry per CDR3 protein. The sample has about 1.4 million distinct CDR3 sequences, roughly 64% seen once. Specimen: blood. The receptors were gathered from a young man in good health.

The chain's CDR3 is CASSLGSRGRQPQHF. DNA for the CDR3: TGTGCCAGCAGTTTAGGTAGTAGGGGAAGGCAGCCCCAGCATTTT. The V call is TRBV12-3 or TRBV12-4, the J call TRBJ1-5; tentative D call: TRBD1 (5 bases). Trimming pared 1 base from V and 7 bases from J, leaving 14 bases between. The CDR3 has 15 amino acids.

The V call is TRBV5-6, the J call TRBJ2-4, with a tentative D call TRBD2 (6 bases). The DNA end is more similar to TRBJ2-7, so the J call may be wrong. Germline V lookup: CDR1 SGHDT, CDR2 YYEEEE. The CDR3 length is 14 residues. The CDR3, as DNA: TGTGCCAGCAGCTTGGTTCAGCGGGCGGGCGAGCAGTACTTC. Translating it yields CASSLVQRAGEQYF.

As to this clonotype: This likely comes from a read error, as the CDR3 has no conserved phenylalanine or tryptophan at its end. Here the CDR3 DNA reads TGTGCCAGCAGCCCGACAGGGACCTATGGCTACACCATC. This codes for CASSPTGTYGYTI. The chain is built from TRBV12-3 or TRBV12-4 and TRBJ1-2; TRBD1 matches 7 bases. The CDR3 length is 13 residues. Unmatched junction bases numbered 5, after V lost 6 bases and J lost 4 bases.

The CDR3 reads CATSDPGLAGQNEQFF. The CDR3 nucleotides are TGTGCCACCAGTGACCCGGGACTAGCGGGGCAAAATGAGCAGTTCTTC. This chain links TRBV24-1 with TRBJ2-1, with 13 positions matching TRBD2. Germline V gene sequence: CDR1 KGHDR, CDR2 SFDVKD. V gave up 4 bases and J gave up 7 bases; unmatched junction bases: 6. This CDR3 region has 16 residues.

The J gene is TRBJ2-4, the V gene TRBV9, with D perhaps being TRBD1 or TRBD2 (5 bases each). V was cut by 0 bases and J by 8 bases, with 12 bases left in between. Germline V gene lookup returns CDR1 SGDLS and CDR2 YYNGEE. This CDR3 has 14 residues. DNA of the CDR3: TGTGCCAGCAGCGTAGACTTTGGGACGGACATTCAGTACTTC. Translating it yields CASSVDFGTDIQYF.

The J gene is TRBJ2-4, the V gene TRBV7-2, with 10 bases matching TRBD1. This CDR3 has 16 residues. Trimming removed 5 bases from V and 8 bases from J; junction bases left unmatched: 12. Germline V gives CDR1 SGHTA, CDR2 FQGNSA. The CDR3 DNA is TGTGCCAGCAGCCTGGGGACAGGGGAGGGATTTGACATTCAGTACTTC. Amino acid sequence: CASSLGTGEGFDIQYF. The complete variable domain, with remaining parts taken from reference TRBV7-2 and TRBJ2-4, reads GAGVSQSPSNKVTEKGKDVELRCDPISGHTALYWYRQSLGQGLEFLIYFQGNSAPDKSGLPSDRFSAERTGGSVSTLTIQRTQQEDSAVYLCASSLGTGEGFDIQYFGAGTRLSVL.

This chain connects TRBV6-5 to TRBJ2-5; D gene unclear. V lost 6 bases to trimming and J lost 1 base, with 12 bases between them. This CDR3 contains 14 residues. In germline, CDR1 is MNHEY, CDR2 SVGAGI. The CDR3 DNA sequence: TGTGCCAGCAGCCCCGGTTGGATCCAAGAGACCCAGTACTTC. Protein: CASSPGWIQETQYF.

V is TRBV29-1 and J is TRBJ2-7, with TRBD1 matching 7 bases. The CDR3 length is 13 residues. The germline CDR1 and CDR2 sequences are SQVTM and ANQGSEA. V dropped 4 bases and J dropped 2; count of bases not matched to a gene: 5. The CDR3 DNA sequence: TGCAGCGTTGGGGGGCAGGGGGCCTACGAGCAGTACTTC. Translating gives CSVGGQGAYEQYF.

The chain recombines TRBV24-1 with TRBJ2-3; 8 positions agree with TRBD2. The CDR3 length is 14 residues. V gave up 9 bases and J gave up 3 bases; unmatched junction bases: 7. Per the germline V gene, CDR1 is KGHDR and CDR2 is SFDVKD. The CDR3 bases are TGTGCCACCTGTGGCGGGGGGAGTACAGATACGCAGTATTTT. It codes for CATCGGGSTDTQYF.

CDR3 nucleotides: TGTGCCAGCAGTACCGGGACCCTACAAGAGACCCAGTACTTC. Amino acids: CASSTGTLQETQYF. The chain carries TRBV12-3 or TRBV12-4 and TRBJ2-5; D is tentatively TRBD1 or TRBD2 (5 bases each). V lost 5 bases to trimming and J lost 2 bases, with 12 bases between them. The CDR3 consists of 14 residues.

A few counts support this clonotype. This chain joins TRBV6-6 and TRBJ2-3; D uncertain. The CDR3 spans 17 residues. Germline V gene lookup returns CDR1 MNHNY and CDR2 SVGAGI (reference sequence). V lost 4 bases and J lost 2, with 19 bases in between. The CDR3 DNA follows: TGTGCCAGCAGTTTCTCGCGGACGGATCCCTCCACAGATACGCAGTATTTT. Protein product: CASSFSRTDPSTDTQYF.

Only a few counts were recorded for this clonotype. The gene calls are TRBV20-1 and TRBJ2-7; 9 nucleotides match TRBD2. Germline-derived CDR1 and CDR2 are DFQATT and SNEGSKA (reference sequence). V gave up 2 bases and J gave up 4 bases; unmatched junction bases: 6. The CDR3 spans 14 residues. The DNA for the CDR3 is TGCAGTGCTAGAATTAGCGGGAGCCAGTACGAGCAGTACTTC. Amino acids: CSARISGSQYEQYF.

J is TRBJ2-1 and V is TRBV20-1; the match to TRBD1 covers 7 bases. The J segment lost 0 bases and the V segment lost 3 bases, leaving 8 bases of the junction unmatched. From germline, CDR1 is DFQATT and CDR2 SNEGSKA (reference sequence). The CDR3 totals 16 residues. The CDR3 DNA reads TGCAGTGCTAGTGAGGGACAGATAAGCTCCTACAATGAGCAGTTCTTC. Protein: CSASEGQISSYNEQFF.

This rearrangement joins TRBV6-5 to TRBJ2-1; 7 bases are a match to TRBD1. V dropped 8 bases and J dropped 4; count of bases not matched to a gene: 11. Germline lookup yields CDR1 MNHEY and CDR2 SVGAGI. This CDR3 region has 15 residues. This CDR3 is CASLLRQGDYNEQFF. The CDR3 nucleotides are TGTGCCAGCCTTTTACGGCAGGGGGATTACAATGAGCAGTTCTTC.

The genes are TRBV5-1 and TRBJ2-1, with a possible D match to TRBD1 (7 bases). Trimming cost V 2 bases and J 7 bases, with 13 bases left between them. Germline CDR1 SGHRS, CDR2 YFSETQ. CDR3 length: 14 amino acids. Here the CDR3 reads CASSFQGGLNEQFF. The CDR3 DNA reads as TGCGCCAGCAGCTTTCAGGGGGGTCTGAATGAGCAGTTCTTC.